This TCR beta chain was identified during a study of cytomegalovirus exposure and HLA in healthy donors. Trimming removed 7 bases from V and 0 bases from J; junction bases left unmatched: 15. The CDR3 is made up of 19 amino acids. The germline CDR1 and CDR2 sequences are SEHNR and FQNEAQ (reference sequence). The primer mix had 60 Vbeta and 13 Jbeta primers. Sequenced by immunoSEQ multiplex PCR; TCRdb stores in-frame clones only, minus some. Of over 50,000 clones in the sample, 77% were seen once. The material sequenced was PBMCs. The clonotype comes from a female donor in good health and CMV-seronegative. The chain has TRBV7-9 and TRBJ2-6; 7 bases map to TRBD2. The CDR3 sequence: CASTYSSTSRGSGANVLTF. CDR3 coding DNA: TGTGCCAGCACCTACTCTTCGACTAGCCGTGGCTCTGGGGCCAACGTCCTGACTTTC.